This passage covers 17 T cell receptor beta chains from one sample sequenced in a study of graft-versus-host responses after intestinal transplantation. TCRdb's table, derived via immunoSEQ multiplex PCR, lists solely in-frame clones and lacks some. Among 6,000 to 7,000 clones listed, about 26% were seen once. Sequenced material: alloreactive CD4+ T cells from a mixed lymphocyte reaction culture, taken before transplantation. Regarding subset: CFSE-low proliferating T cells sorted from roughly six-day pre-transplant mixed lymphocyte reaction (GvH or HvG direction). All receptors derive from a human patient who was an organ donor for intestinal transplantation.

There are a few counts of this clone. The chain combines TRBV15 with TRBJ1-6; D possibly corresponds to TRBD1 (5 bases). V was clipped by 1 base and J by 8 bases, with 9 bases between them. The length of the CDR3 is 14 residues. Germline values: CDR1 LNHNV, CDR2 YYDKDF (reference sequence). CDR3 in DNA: TGTGCCACCAGCAGAGCGGGACGGTATTCACCCCTCCACTTT. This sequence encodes CATSRAGRYSPLHF.

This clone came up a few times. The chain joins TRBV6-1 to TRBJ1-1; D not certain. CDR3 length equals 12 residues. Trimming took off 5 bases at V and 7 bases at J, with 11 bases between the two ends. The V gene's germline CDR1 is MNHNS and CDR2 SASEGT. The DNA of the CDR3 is TGTGCCAGCAGTCCGACTGGCCTTGAAGCTTTCTTT. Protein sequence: CASSPTGLEAFF.

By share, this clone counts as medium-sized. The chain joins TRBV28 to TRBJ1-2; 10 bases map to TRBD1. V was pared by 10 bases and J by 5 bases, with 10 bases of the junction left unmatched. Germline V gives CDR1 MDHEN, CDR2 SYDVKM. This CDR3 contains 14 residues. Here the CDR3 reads CATLQGTGVYGYTF. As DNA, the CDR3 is TGTGCCACCTTACAAGGGACAGGGGTTTATGGCTACACCTTC.

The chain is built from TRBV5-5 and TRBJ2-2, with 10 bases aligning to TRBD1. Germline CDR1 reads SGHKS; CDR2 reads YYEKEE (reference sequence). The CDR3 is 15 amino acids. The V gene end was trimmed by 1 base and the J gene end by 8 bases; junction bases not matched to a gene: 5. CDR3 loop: CASSLPGTGVGELFF. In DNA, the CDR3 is TGTGCCAGCAGCTTGCCCGGGACAGGGGTGGGGGAGCTGTTTTTT.

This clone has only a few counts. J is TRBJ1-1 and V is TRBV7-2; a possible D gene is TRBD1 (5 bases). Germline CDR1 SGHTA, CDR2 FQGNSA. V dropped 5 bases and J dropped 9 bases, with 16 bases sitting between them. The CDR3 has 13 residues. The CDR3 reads CASSQDPQAKAFF. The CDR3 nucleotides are TGTGCCAGCAGCCAAGATCCACAGGCTAAAGCTTTCTTT. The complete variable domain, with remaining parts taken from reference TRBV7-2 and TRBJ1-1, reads GAGVSQSPSNKVTEKGKDVELRCDPISGHTALYWYRQSLGQGLEFLIYFQGNSAPDKSGLPSDRFSAERTGGSVSTLTIQRTQQEDSAVYLCASSQDPQAKAFFGQGTRLTVV.

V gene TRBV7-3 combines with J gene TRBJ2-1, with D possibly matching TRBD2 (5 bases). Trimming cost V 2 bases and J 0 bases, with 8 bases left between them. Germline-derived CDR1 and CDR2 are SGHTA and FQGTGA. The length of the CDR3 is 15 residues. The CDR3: CASSLLGASYNEQFF. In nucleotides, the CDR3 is TGTGCCAGCAGCTTACTGGGAGCCTCCTACAATGAGCAGTTCTTC.

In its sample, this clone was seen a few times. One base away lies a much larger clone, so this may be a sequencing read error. The CDR3, as DNA: TGTGCTAGCAGCATGCGGGGACTGCGGAACACTGAAGCTTTCTTT. It specifies CASSMRGLRNTEAFF. This chain links TRBV7-7 with TRBJ1-1; the D gene is possibly TRBD1 (5 bases). This CDR3 comprises 15 residues. Germline V lookup: CDR1 SSHAT, CDR2 FNYEAQ (reference sequence). The full variable domain, in which reference TRBV7-7 and TRBJ1-1 provide the parts outside the CDR3, is GAGVSQSPRYKVTKRGQDVTLRCDPISSHATLYWYQQALGQGPEFLTYFNYEAQPDKSGLPSDRFSAERPEGSISTLTIQRTEQRDSAMYRCASSMRGLRNTEAFFGQGTRLTVV.

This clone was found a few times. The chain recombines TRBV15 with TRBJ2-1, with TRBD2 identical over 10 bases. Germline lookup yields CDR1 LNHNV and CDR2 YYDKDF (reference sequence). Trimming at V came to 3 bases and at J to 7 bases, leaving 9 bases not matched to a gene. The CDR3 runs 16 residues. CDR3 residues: CATSSSAGGPFNEQFF. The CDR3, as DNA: TGTGCCACCAGCAGCTCAGCGGGAGGGCCGTTTAATGAGCAGTTCTTC.

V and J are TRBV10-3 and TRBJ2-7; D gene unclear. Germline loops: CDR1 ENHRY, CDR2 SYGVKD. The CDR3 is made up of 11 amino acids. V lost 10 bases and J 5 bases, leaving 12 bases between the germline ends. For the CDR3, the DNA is TGTGCCAGCACTGTAAGGGACGAGCAGTACTTC. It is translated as CASTVRDEQYF.

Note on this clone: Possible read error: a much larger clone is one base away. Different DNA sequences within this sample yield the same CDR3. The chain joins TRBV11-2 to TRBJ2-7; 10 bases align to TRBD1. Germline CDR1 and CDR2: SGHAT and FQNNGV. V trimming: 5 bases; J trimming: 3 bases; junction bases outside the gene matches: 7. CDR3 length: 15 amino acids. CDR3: CASSADRGPYYEQYF. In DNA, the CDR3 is TGTGCCAGCAGCGCAGACAGGGGGCCCTACTACGAGCAGTACTTC.

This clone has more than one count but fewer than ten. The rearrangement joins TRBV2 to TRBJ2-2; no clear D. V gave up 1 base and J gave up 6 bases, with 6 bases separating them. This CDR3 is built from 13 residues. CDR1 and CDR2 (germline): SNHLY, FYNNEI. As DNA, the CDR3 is TGTGCCAGCAGTGAAGTGGCGTCCGGGGAGCTGTTTTTT. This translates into CASSEVASGELFF.

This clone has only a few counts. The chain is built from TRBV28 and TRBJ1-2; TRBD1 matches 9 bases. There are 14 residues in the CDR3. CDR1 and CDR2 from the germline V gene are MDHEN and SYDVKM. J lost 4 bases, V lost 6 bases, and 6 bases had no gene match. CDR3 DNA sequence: TGTGCCAGCAGCTTGGACAGGGGATTCTATGGCTACACCTTC. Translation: CASSLDRGFYGYTF.

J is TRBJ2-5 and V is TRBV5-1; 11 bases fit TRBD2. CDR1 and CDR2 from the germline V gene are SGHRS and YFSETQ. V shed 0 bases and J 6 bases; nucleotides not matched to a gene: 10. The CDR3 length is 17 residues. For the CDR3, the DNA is TGCGCCAGCAGCTTGGGGGCTCTAGCGGGAGGCGTGAAGACCCAGTACTTC. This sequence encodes CASSLGALAGGVKTQYF.

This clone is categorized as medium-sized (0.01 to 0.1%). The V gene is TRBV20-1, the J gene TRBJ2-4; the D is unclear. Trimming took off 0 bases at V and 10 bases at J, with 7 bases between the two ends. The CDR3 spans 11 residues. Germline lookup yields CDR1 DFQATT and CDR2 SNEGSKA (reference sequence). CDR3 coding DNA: TGCAGTGCTAGAGAACAGCTGATTCAGTACTTC. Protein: CSAREQLIQYF.

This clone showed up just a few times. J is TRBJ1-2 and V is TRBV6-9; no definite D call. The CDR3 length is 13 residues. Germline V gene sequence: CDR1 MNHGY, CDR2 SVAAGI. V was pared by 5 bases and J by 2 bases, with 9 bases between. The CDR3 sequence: CASSDDVNYGYTF. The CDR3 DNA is TGTGCCAGCAGTGACGACGTCAACTATGGCTACACCTTC.

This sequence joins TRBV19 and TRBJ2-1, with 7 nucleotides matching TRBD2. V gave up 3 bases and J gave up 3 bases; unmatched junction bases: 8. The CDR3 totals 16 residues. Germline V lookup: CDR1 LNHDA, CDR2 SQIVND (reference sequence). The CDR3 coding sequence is TGTGCCAGTAGTATGGTTGAAGGCGGGAGCTACAATGAGCAGTTCTTC. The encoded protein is CASSMVEGGSYNEQFF.

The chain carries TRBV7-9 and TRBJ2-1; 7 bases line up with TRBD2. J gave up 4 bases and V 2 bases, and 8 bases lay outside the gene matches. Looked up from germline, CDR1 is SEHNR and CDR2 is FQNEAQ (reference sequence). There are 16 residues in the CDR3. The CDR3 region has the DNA TGTGCCAGCAGCTTATTTTCTAGCGGAGGGTACAATGAGCAGTTCTTC. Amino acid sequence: CASSLFSSGGYNEQFF.